This entry lists 32 T cell receptor beta chains sequenced from one sample in a study of OX40 agonist ivuxolimab in advanced cancers. TCRdb's table, derived via immunoSEQ multiplex PCR, lists solely in-frame clones and lacks some. The data contain 70,000 to 95,000 clones, approximately 91% of them singletons. Sequenced material: CD4+ or CD8+ T cells sorted from blood, taken in a trial of the OX40 agonist ivuxolimab. These TCRs come from an adult with an advanced solid tumor such as melanoma, head and neck, liver or kidney cancer.

The V gene is TRBV5-1, the J gene TRBJ2-3, with 7 bases identical to TRBD1. Germline values: CDR1 SGHRS, CDR2 YFSETQ. The CDR3 totals 14 residues. V was clipped by 2 bases and J by 5 bases; unmatched bases: 5. The CDR3 spells CASSLGGRGDTQYF. The CDR3 nucleotides read TGCGCCAGCAGCTTAGGGGGCCGGGGAGATACGCAGTATTTT.

V is TRBV6-6 and J is TRBJ2-5; no clear D. The CDR3 is 13 residues long. Looked up from germline, CDR1 is MNHNY and CDR2 is SVGAGI (reference sequence). Trimming took 7 bases from V and 2 from J, leaving 11 bases between them. This CDR3 reads CASTNVIQETQYF. DNA for the CDR3: TGTGCCAGCACAAACGTAATTCAAGAGACCCAGTACTTC.

The chain employs TRBV15 and TRBJ2-2, with D possibly TRBD2 on 6 matching bases. The CDR3 runs 14 residues. Trimming cost V 6 bases and J 6 bases, with 14 bases left between them. Germline-derived CDR1 and CDR2 are LNHNV and YYDKDF (reference sequence). The CDR3 protein is CATRRTLASGELFF. As DNA, the CDR3 is TGTGCCACCAGACGCACCCTAGCGTCCGGGGAGCTGTTTTTT.

This clone appeared once. The genes are TRBV27 and TRBJ1-2; a possible D gene is TRBD1 (6 bases). The germline V gene has CDR1 MNHEY and CDR2 SMNVEV (reference sequence). The CDR3 spans 14 residues. V shed 3 bases and J shed 4 bases, with 12 bases lying between them. The CDR3: CASSFQGSGYGYTF. The CDR3, as DNA: TGTGCCAGCAGTTTTCAGGGGAGTGGCTATGGCTACACCTTC.

Comments on this clone: One junction end disagrees with the germline gene, perhaps due to a read error. This rearrangement joins TRBV7-7 to TRBJ1-1, with D unclear. Germline V gives CDR1 SSHAT, CDR2 FNYEAQ (reference sequence). The CDR3 covers 15 residues. The CDR3 DNA is TGTGCTAGCAGCTTATACGGTCCGGGGAACACTGAAGCTTTCTTT. Translating gives CASSLYGPGNTEAFF.

This clone appeared a few times. The V call is TRBV5-8, the J call TRBJ1-5; D might be TRBD1 (6 bases). Germline values: CDR1 SGHTS, CDR2 YDEGEE. CDR3 length: 13 amino acids. The germline V and J ends were trimmed by 4 bases and 4 bases, with 9 bases remaining between them. CDR3 region: CASSPTGNQPQHF. The CDR3 DNA reads as TGTGCCAGCAGCCCTACAGGGAATCAGCCCCAGCATTTT.

The chain uses TRBV11-2 and TRBJ1-2, with 7 bases lining up with TRBD1. The V gene's germline CDR1 is SGHAT and CDR2 FQNNGV. The CDR3 length is 15 residues. J gave up 1 base and V 1 base, and 3 bases lay outside the gene matches. CDR3 DNA sequence: TGTGCCAGCAGCTTAGGGGGACAGCTTAACTATGGCTACACCTTC. It is translated as CASSLGGQLNYGYTF.

By frequency in the sample, this clone is large (0.1 to 1%). J is TRBJ2-2 and V is TRBV7-9; D might be TRBD2 (5 bases). Trimming left V 3 bases short and J 7 bases short, with 12 bases between. CDR3 length equals 14 residues. CDR1 and CDR2 from the germline V gene are SEHNR and FQNEAQ (reference sequence). In DNA form, the CDR3 reads TGTGCCAGCAGCTTTTACCTCGGGGACGGGGAGCTGTTTTTT. It codes for CASSFYLGDGELFF.

The V call is TRBV7-2, the J call TRBJ1-1, with 7 bases lining up with TRBD1. Germline V CDR1 and CDR2: SGHTA, FQGNSA. V lost 7 bases to trimming and J lost 1 base; unmatched junction nucleotides: 6. This CDR3 comprises 14 residues. The CDR3 protein is CASTSGGANTEAFF. DNA for the CDR3: TGTGCCAGCACCTCAGGGGGGGCGAACACTGAAGCTTTCTTT.

This clone has only one observation. The chain recombines TRBV10-3 with TRBJ2-2; maybe TRBD1 (5 bases). This CDR3 has 13 residues. Germline CDR1 reads ENHRY; CDR2 reads SYGVKD. The V gene lost 11 bases and the J gene lost 7 bases, with 17 bases spanning the gap. CDR3 sequence: CAVDRDRGGELFF. CDR3 nucleotides: TGTGCCGTTGACAGAGATCGCGGCGGGGAGCTGTTTTTT.

V is TRBV13 and J is TRBJ2-7, with D unclear. From germline, CDR1 is PRHDT and CDR2 FYEKMQ (reference sequence). CDR3 size: 12 residues. Trimming shortened V by 6 bases and J by 6 bases, and 12 bases separated the two germline ends. CDR3 in amino acids: CASSPLTGEQYF. CDR3 in DNA: TGTGCCAGCAGTCCATTGACGGGCGAGCAGTACTTC.

This chain links TRBV30 with TRBJ2-2; D could derive from TRBD1 or TRBD2 (5 bases each). There are 14 residues in the CDR3. Trimming pared 0 bases from V and 6 bases from J, leaving 11 bases between. The V gene's germline CDR1 is GTSNPN and CDR2 SVGIG (reference sequence). The CDR3 region is CAWSVQVGAGELFF. As DNA, the CDR3 is TGTGCCTGGAGTGTCCAGGTGGGGGCCGGGGAGCTGTTTTTT.

The chain employs TRBV6-5 and TRBJ1-3, with D perhaps TRBD1 (5 bases). Germline V gene sequence: CDR1 MNHEY, CDR2 SVGAGI. This CDR3 is 13 amino acids long. Trimming stripped 9 bases from V and 0 bases from J, with 9 bases between. CDR3 residues: CARAGNSGNTIYF. The CDR3 coding sequence is TGTGCCAGAGCAGGGAACTCTGGAAACACCATATATTTT.

V is TRBV19 and J is TRBJ2-3; TRBD2 is a possible D gene (7 bases). Per the germline V gene, CDR1 is LNHDA and CDR2 is SQIVND (reference sequence). V was shortened by 4 bases and J by 4 bases, with 12 bases between the two germline ends. CDR3 length: 14 amino acids. The CDR3 here is CASSKGGLADTQYF. The CDR3 DNA reads TGTGCCAGTAGTAAGGGGGGGCTTGCAGATACGCAGTATTTT. The variable domain in full, with the rest retrieved from reference TRBV19 and TRBJ2-3, is DGGITQSPKYLFRKEGQNVTLSCEQNLNHDAMYWYRQDPGQGLRLIYYSQIVNDFQKGDIAEGYSVSREKKESFPLTVTSAQKNPTAFYLCASSKGGLADTQYFGPGTRLTVL.

The rearrangement uses TRBV30 and TRBJ1-3, with D maybe TRBD1 (5 bases). The CDR3 is 13 residues long. V shed 5 bases and J shed 2 bases, with 10 bases lying between them. Per the germline V gene, CDR1 is GTSNPN and CDR2 is SVGIG (reference sequence). The CDR3 DNA is TGTGCCTGGCACGGGACTCCTGGAAACACCATATATTTT. Translating gives CAWHGTPGNTIYF.

The V gene is TRBV11-3, the J gene TRBJ1-1; possibly TRBD1 for D (5 bases). The V gene's germline CDR1 is SGHNT and CDR2 YENEEA. Trimming took off 3 bases at V and 0 bases at J, with 14 bases between the two ends. The CDR3 consists of 16 residues. The CDR3 region has the DNA TGTGCCAGCAGCTTCGGCAGGGTGCAATTGAACACTGAAGCTTTCTTT. Protein: CASSFGRVQLNTEAFF.

This chain connects TRBV4-1 to TRBJ2-2, with 7 bases that match TRBD2. The CDR3 extends over 15 amino acids. Germline-derived CDR1 and CDR2 are MGHRA and YSYEKL. J lost 3 bases, V lost 4 bases, and 5 bases had no gene match. CDR3 nucleotides: TGCGCCAGCAGCCCCTCCGGGGGGTACACCGGGGAGCTGTTTTTT. Translating gives CASSPSGGYTGELFF.

V is TRBV18 and J is TRBJ2-5; D is possibly TRBD1 (8 bases). Trimming removed 3 bases at V and 7 bases at J, with 21 bases between. The germline CDR1 and CDR2 sequences are KGHSH and LQKENI. The CDR3 covers 16 residues. The DNA of the CDR3 is TGTGCCAGCTCACCCGACAGGGGAGGGGTTTATACGACCCAGTACTTC. The encoded protein is CASSPDRGGVYTTQYF.

This chain joins TRBV9 and TRBJ1-5; possibly TRBD1 for D (5 bases). The CDR3 runs to 13 residues. V was pared by 5 bases and J by 6 bases, with 12 bases between. CDR1 is SGDLS and CDR2 is YYNGEE in the germline V gene. The CDR3 DNA follows: TGTGCCAGCAGTGGGCAGGGAGGTCAGCCCCAGCATTTT. It specifies CASSGQGGQPQHF.

The chain combines TRBV10-2 with TRBJ2-1; D ambiguous. V lost 4 bases, J lost 9 bases, and 10 bases lay in between. There are 12 residues in the CDR3. Germline CDR1 is WSHSY and CDR2 is SAAADI. The chain's CDR3 is CASSALNPEQFF. The CDR3 nucleotides are TGCGCCAGCAGTGCACTGAACCCTGAGCAGTTCTTC.

The chain combines TRBV2 with TRBJ1-4, with D possibly TRBD1 on 5 matching bases. The germline CDR1 and CDR2 sequences are SNHLY and FYNNEI. This CDR3 contains 12 residues. V lost 8 bases to trimming and J lost 8 bases, with 12 bases between them. The CDR3 coding sequence is TGTGCCAGCGACCGAGACAGCGAAAAACTGTTTTTT. Its translation: CASDRDSEKLFF.

J is TRBJ1-1 and V is TRBV6-1, with D hard to call. Trimming removed 1 base at V and 5 bases at J, with 8 bases between. The CDR3 runs 13 residues. Germline V lookup: CDR1 MNHNS, CDR2 SASEGT. CDR3 sequence: CASSEGGETEAFF. In DNA, the CDR3 is TGTGCCAGCAGTGAAGGTGGGGAAACTGAAGCTTTCTTT.

The CDR3 here is CASSSDRGPGNTIYF. In DNA form, the CDR3 reads TGTGCCAGTAGTTCTGACAGGGGGCCTGGAAACACCATATATTTT. The chain couples TRBV19 to TRBJ1-3; 10 nucleotides match TRBD1. This CDR3 has 15 amino acids. Germline CDR1 and CDR2: LNHDA and SQIVND (reference sequence). Trimming removed 5 bases from V and 2 bases from J; junction bases left unmatched: 3.

In the case of this clone: The sample holds other DNA sequences that translate to the same CDR3. The chain couples TRBV6-5 to TRBJ2-2; possibly TRBD2 for D (6 bases). CDR1 and CDR2 from the germline V gene are MNHEY and SVGAGI. Trimming shortened V by 0 bases and J by 4 bases, and 9 bases separated the two germline ends. CDR3 length: 15 amino acids. The CDR3 spells CASSYSGTGTGELFF. The CDR3 bases are TGTGCCAGCAGTTACTCCGGGACTGGCACCGGGGAGCTGTTTTTT.

This clone was found a few times. J is TRBJ2-2 and V is TRBV5-1, with D tentatively TRBD1 (7 bases). Trimming cost V 4 bases and J 9 bases, with 19 bases left between them. Germline V gene sequence: CDR1 SGHRS, CDR2 YFSETQ. This CDR3 region has 15 residues. Here the CDR3 DNA reads TGCGCCAGCAGCCGGAAGACAGGGACTGACCGGGAGCTGTTTTTT. It yields the protein CASSRKTGTDRELFF. Supplemented by reference TRBV5-1 and TRBJ2-2, the full variable domain reads KAGVTQTPRYLIKTRGQQVTLSCSPISGHRSVSWYQQTPGQGLQFLFEYFSETQRNKGNFPGRFSGRQFSNSRSEMNVSTLELGDSALYLCASSRKTGTDRELFFGEGSRLTVL.

This chain joins TRBV6-6 and TRBJ1-5; D remains ambiguous. This CDR3 is built from 15 residues. Looked up from germline, CDR1 is MNHNY and CDR2 is SVGAGI (reference sequence). Trimming left V 2 bases short and J 5 bases short, with 13 bases between. The CDR3 is CASSYLARSDQPQHF. The CDR3 DNA sequence: TGTGCCAGCAGTTACCTTGCCAGATCTGATCAGCCCCAGCATTTT.

This chain links TRBV4-1 with TRBJ1-4, with unresolved D. Deletions cut 5 bases from V and 0 bases from J, with 16 bases between. CDR3 length: 17 amino acids. Germline CDR1 reads MGHRA; CDR2 reads YSYEKL. The DNA of the CDR3 is TGCGCCAGCAGCTCCAGACGGCAACTTGCAACTAATGAAAAACTGTTTTTT. Translation gives CASSSRRQLATNEKLFF.

This clone was recorded only once. The chain recombines TRBV7-2 with TRBJ1-2; D is possibly TRBD1 (5 bases). V was clipped by 2 bases and J by 7 bases, with 8 bases between them. Per the germline V gene, CDR1 is SGHTA and CDR2 is FQGNSA. The CDR3 covers 12 residues. The CDR3 region is CASSLQGRGYTF. DNA for the CDR3: TGTGCCAGCAGCTTACAGGGTCGTGGCTACACCTTC.

This rearrangement joins TRBV10-1 to TRBJ1-1; D not certain. This CDR3 is built from 13 residues. Germline assignment: CDR1 WNHNN and CDR2 SYGVQD (reference sequence). Trimming shortened V by 6 bases and J by 1 base, and 9 bases separated the two germline ends. CDR3 coding DNA: TGCGCCAGCAGCCCACCGGGGAACACTGAAGCTTTCTTT. This sequence encodes CASSPPGNTEAFF.

The chain has TRBV4-2 and TRBJ2-7, with 7 positions matching TRBD1. V lost 5 bases to trimming and J lost 3 bases; unmatched junction nucleotides: 10. CDR1 and CDR2 from the germline V gene are LGHNA and YNFKEQ. The CDR3 loop spans 15 amino acids. The DNA for the CDR3 is TGTGCCAGCAGCTCAAATCCGGGACAGAACTACGAGCAGTACTTC. Protein product: CASSSNPGQNYEQYF.

The chain is built from TRBV6-1 and TRBJ2-7; D might be TRBD2 (5 bases). There are 13 residues in the CDR3. Germline CDR1 reads MNHNS; CDR2 reads SASEGT. Trimming stripped 8 bases from V and 3 bases from J, with 14 bases between. The CDR3 here is CASGDHGDYEQYF. The CDR3 DNA reads as TGTGCCAGCGGGGATCACGGGGACTACGAGCAGTACTTC.

J is TRBJ1-5 and V is TRBV19; D ambiguous. V lost 10 bases and J 3 bases, leaving 22 bases between the germline ends. CDR1 and CDR2 (germline): LNHDA, SQIVND (reference sequence). The CDR3 has 16 residues. The CDR3 loop reads CATKGPQDSINQPQHF. DNA of the CDR3: TGTGCCACAAAAGGACCCCAGGACTCAATCAATCAGCCCCAGCATTTT.